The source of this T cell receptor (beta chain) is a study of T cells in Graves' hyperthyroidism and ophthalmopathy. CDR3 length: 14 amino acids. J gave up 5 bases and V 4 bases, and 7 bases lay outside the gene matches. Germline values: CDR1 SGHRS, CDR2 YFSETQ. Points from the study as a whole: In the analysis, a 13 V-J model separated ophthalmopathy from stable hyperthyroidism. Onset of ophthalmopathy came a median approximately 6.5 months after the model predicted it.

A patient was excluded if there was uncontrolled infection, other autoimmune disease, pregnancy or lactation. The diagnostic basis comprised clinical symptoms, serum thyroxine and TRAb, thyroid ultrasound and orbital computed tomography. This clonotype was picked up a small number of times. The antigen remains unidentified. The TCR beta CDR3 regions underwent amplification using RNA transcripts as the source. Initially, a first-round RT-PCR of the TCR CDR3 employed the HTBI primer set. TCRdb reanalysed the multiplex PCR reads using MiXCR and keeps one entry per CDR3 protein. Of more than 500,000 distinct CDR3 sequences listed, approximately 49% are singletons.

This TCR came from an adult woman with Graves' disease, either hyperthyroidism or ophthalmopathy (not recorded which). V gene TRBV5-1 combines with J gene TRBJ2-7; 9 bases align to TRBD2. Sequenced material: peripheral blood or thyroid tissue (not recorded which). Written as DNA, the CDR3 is TGCGCCAGCAGCCTTAGCGGGAGAAGCCACGAGCAGTACTTC. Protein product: CASSLSGRSHEQYF.